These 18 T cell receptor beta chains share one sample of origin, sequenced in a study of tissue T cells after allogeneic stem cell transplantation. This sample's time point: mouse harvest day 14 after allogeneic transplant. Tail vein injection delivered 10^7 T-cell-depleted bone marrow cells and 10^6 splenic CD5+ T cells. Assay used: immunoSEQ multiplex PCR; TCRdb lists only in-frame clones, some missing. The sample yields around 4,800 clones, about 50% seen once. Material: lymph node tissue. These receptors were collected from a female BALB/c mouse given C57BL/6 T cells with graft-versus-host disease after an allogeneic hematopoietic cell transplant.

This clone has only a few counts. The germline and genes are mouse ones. The CDR3 DNA, read in part, is TGTGCCAGCAGGCGACAGGCAAACACCGGGCAGCTCTAC. It is translated as CASRRQANTGQLY. The CDR3 as a whole reads CASRRQANTGQLYF. The chain recombines TRBV14 with TRBJ2-2, with a possible D match to TRBD1 (6 bases). The read halts 1 residue ahead of the CDR3 end, with the missing end drawn from the germline J gene. Trimming removed 5 bases at V and 0 bases at J, with 8 bases between. The CDR3 has 14 amino acids. The germline CDR1 and CDR2 sequences are SGHDT and FRDEAV.

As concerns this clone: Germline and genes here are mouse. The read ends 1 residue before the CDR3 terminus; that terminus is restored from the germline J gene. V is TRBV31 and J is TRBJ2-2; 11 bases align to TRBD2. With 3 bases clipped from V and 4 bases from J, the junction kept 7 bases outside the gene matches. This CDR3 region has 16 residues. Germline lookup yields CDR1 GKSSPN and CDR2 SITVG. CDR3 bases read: TGTGCCTGGAGCCTCCGGGACTGGGGGTTCACCGGGCAGCTCTAC. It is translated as CAWSLRDWGFTGQLY. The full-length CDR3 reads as CAWSLRDWGFTGQLYF.

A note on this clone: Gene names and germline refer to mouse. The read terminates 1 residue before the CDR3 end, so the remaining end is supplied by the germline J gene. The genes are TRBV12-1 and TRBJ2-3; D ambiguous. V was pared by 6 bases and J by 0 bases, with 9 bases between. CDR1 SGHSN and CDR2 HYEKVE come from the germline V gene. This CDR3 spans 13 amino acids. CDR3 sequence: CASRRNSAETLYF. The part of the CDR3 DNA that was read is TGTGCCAGCCGCAGAAATAGTGCAGAAACGCTGTAT.

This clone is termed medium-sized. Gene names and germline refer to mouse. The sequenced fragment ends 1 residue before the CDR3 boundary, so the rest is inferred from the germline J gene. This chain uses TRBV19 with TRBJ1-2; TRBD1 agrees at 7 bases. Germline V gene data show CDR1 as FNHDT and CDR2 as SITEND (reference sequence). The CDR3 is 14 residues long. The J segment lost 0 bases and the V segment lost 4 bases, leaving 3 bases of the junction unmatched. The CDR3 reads CASSRQGANSDYTF. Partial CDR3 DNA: TGTGCCAGCAGTCGACAGGGTGCAAACTCCGACTACACC.

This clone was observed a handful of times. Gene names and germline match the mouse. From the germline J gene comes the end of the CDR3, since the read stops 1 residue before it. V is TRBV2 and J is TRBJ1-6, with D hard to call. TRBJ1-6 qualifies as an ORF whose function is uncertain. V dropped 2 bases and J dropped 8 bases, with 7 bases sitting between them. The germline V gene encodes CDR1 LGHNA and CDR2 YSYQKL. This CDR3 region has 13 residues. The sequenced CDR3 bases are TGTGCCAGCAGCCAAAACAGAGATTCGCCCCTCTAC. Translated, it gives CASSQNRDSPLY. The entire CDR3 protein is CASSQNRDSPLYF.

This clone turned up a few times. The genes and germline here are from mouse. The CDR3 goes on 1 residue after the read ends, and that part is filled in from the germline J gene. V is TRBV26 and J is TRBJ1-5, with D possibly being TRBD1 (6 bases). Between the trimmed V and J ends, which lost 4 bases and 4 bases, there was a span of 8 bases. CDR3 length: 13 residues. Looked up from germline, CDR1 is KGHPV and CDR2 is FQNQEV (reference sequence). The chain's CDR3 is CASSRGQNQAPLF. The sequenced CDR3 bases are TGTGCCAGCAGTCGGGGACAAAACCAGGCTCCGCTT.

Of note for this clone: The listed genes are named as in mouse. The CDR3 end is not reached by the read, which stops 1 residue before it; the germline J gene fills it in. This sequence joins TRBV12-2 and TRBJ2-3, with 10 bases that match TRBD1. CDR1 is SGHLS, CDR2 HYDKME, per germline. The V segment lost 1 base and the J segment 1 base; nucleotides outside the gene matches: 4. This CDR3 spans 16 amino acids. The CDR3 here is CASSLGQGGGAETLYF. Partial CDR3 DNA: TGTGCCAGCTCTCTTGGACAGGGGGGAGGTGCAGAAACGCTGTAT. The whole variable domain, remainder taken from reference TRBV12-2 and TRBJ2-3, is NSGVVQSPRYIIKGKGERSILKCIPISGHLSVAWYQQTQGQELKFFIQHYDKMERDKGNLPSRFSVQQFDDYHSEMNMSALELEDSAVYFCASSLGQGGGAETLYFGSGTRLTVL.

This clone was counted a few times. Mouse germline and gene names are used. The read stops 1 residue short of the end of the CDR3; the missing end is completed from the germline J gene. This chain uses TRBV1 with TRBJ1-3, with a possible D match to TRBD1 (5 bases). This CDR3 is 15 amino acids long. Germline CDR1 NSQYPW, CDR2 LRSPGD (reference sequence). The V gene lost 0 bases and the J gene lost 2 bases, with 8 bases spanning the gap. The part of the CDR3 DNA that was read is TGCACCTGCAGTGCAGATCGGGGGGCTGGAAATACGCTCTAT. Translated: CTCSADRGAGNTLY. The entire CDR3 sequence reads CTCSADRGAGNTLYF.

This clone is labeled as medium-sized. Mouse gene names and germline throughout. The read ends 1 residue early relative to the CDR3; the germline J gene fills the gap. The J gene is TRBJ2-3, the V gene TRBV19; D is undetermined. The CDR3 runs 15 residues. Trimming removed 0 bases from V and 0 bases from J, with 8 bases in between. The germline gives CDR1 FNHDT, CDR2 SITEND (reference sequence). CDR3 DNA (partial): TGTGCCAGCAGTATAGGACAAACTAGTGCAGAAACGCTGTAT. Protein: CASSIGQTSAETLY. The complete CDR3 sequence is CASSIGQTSAETLYF.

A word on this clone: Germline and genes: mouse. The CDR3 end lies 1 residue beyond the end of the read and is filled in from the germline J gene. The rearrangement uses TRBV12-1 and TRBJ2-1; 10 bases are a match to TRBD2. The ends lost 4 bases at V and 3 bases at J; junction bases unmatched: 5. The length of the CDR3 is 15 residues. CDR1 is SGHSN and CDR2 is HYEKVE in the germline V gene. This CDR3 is CASSLTGGGYAEQFF. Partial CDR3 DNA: TGTGCCAGCTCCTTAACTGGGGGGGGCTATGCTGAGCAGTTC.

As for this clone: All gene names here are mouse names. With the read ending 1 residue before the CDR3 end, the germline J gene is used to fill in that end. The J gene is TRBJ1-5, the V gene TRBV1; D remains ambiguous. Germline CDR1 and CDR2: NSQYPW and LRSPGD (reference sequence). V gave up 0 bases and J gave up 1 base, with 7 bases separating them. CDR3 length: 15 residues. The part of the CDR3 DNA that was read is TGCACCTGCAGTGCAGATCACAAAAACAACCAGGCTCCGCTT. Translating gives CTCSADHKNNQAPL. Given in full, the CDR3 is CTCSADHKNNQAPLF.

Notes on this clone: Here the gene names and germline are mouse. Partial CDR3 DNA: TGTGCCTGGAGTCGCCCCGACGAAAGATTATTT. Protein product: CAWSRPDERLF. The full CDR3 is CAWSRPDERLFF. The rearrangement joins TRBV31 to TRBJ1-4; D unresolved. The CDR3 extends 1 residue past the end of the read, so its final part is completed from the germline J gene. CDR1 and CDR2 from the germline V gene are GKSSPN and SITVG. The CDR3 sequence is 12 residues long. V was cut by 1 base and J by 6 bases, with 6 bases left in between. The complete variable domain, with remaining parts taken from reference TRBV31 and TRBJ1-4, reads AQTIHQWPVAEIKAVGSPLSLGCTIKGKSSPNLYWYWQATGGTLQQLFYSITVGQVESVVQLNLSASRPKDDQFILSTEKLLLSHSGFYLCAWSRPDERLFFGHGTKLSVL.

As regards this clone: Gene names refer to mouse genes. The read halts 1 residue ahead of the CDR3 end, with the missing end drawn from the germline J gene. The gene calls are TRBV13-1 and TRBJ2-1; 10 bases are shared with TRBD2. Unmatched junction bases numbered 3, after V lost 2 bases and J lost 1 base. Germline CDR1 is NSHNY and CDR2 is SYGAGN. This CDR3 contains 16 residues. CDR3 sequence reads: CASSENWGGNYAEQFF. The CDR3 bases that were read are TGTGCCAGCAGTGAGAACTGGGGGGGGAACTATGCTGAGCAGTTC.

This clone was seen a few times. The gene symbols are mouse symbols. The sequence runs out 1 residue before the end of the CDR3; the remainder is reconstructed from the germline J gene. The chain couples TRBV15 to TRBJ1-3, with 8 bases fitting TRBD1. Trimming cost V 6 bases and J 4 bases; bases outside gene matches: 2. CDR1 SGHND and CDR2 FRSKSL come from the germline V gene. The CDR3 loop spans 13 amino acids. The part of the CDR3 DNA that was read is TGTGCCAGCAGCTGGGACAGGGGAAATACGCTCTAT. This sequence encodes CASSWDRGNTLY. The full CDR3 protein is CASSWDRGNTLYF.

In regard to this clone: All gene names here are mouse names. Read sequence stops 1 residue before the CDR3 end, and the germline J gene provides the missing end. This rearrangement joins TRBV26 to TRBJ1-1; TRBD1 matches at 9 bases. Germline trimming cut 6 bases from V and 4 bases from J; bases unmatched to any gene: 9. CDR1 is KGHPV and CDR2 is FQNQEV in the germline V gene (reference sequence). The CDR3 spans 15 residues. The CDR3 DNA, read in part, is TGTGCCAGCAGCCGTGGACAGGGGAGGGGCACAGAAGTCTTC. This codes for CASSRGQGRGTEVF. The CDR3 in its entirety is CASSRGQGRGTEVFF.

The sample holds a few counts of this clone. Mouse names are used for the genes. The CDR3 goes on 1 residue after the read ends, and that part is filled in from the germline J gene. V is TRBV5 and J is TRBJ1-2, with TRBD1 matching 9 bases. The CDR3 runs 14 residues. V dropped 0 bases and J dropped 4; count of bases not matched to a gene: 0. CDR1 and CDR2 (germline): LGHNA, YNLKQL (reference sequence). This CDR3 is CASSQEGQGSDYTF. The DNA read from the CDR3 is TGTGCCAGCAGCCAAGAGGGACAGGGCTCCGACTACACC.

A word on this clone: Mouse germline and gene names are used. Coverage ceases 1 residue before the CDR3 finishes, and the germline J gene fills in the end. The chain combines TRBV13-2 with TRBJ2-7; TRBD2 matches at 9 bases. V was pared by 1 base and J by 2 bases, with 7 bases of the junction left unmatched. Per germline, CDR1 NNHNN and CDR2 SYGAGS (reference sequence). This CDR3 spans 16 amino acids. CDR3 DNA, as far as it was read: TGTGCCAGCGGTGATCGCCTGGGGGGGGGCACCTATGAACAGTAC. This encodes CASGDRLGGGTYEQY. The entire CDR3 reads CASGDRLGGGTYEQYF.

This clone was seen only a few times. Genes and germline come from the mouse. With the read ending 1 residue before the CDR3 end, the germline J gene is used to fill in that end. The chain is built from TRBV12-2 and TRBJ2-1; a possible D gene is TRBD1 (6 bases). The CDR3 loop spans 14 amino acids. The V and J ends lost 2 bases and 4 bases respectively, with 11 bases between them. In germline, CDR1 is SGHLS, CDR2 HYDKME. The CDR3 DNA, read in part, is TGTGCCAGCTCTCCACCGGGACAATATGCTGAGCAGTTC. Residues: CASSPPGQYAEQF. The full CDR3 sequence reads CASSPPGQYAEQFF. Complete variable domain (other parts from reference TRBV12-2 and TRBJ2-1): NSGVVQSPRYIIKGKGERSILKCIPISGHLSVAWYQQTQGQELKFFIQHYDKMERDKGNLPSRFSVQQFDDYHSEMNMSALELEDSAVYFCASSPPGQYAEQFFGPGTRLTVL.